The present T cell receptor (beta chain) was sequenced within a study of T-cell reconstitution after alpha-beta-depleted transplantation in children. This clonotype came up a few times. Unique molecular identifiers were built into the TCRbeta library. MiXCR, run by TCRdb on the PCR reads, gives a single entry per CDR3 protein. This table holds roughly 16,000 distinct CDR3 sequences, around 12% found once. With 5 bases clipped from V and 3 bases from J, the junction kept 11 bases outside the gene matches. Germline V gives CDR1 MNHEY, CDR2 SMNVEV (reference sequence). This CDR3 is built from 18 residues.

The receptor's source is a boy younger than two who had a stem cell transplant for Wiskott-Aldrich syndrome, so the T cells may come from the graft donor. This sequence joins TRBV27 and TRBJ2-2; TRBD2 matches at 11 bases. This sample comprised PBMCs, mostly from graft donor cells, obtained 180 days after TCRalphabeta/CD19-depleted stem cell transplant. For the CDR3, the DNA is TGTGCCAGCAGTCTCCGATACGTAGCGGGAGGGGACACCGGGGAGCTGTTTTTT. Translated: CASSLRYVAGGDTGELFF.